This T cell receptor (beta chain) was sequenced in a study of siplizumab effects on memory and regulatory T cells. Study-wide results and limits: Where siplizumab was present, mappable alloreactive CD4+ clones averaged around 70% Treg-derived, compared with roughly 26% in controls. Proliferating clones, CD4+ or CD8+, lacked an assignable naive or memory phenotype in roughly 80-95% of cases.

The length of the CDR3 is 11 residues. The V end was cut by 8 bases, the J end by 7 bases, with 9 bases between. The germline CDR1 and CDR2 sequences are LNHNV and YYDKDF (reference sequence). Comments on this clone: Its cognate antigen is unknown.

Libraries were prepared by immunoSEQ multiplex PCR; TCRdb keeps only in-frame clonotypes and omits some of them. The data hold about 82,000 clones, with 87% observed a single time. Sequenced input: Tregs sorted from blood. The source of this sequence is a human donor in good health. The chain couples TRBV15 to TRBJ2-1, with D perhaps matching TRBD1 (5 bases). CDR3 DNA: TGTGCCACCCAAAAGGGGAATGAGCAGTTCTTC. This sequence encodes CATQKGNEQFF. The variable domain in full, completed from reference TRBV15 and TRBJ2-1, reads DAMVIQNPRYQVTQFGKPVTLSCSQTLNHNVMYWYQQKSSQAPKLLFHYYDKDFNNEADTPDNFQSRRPNTSFCFLDIRSPGLGDTAMYLCATQKGNEQFFGPGTRLTVL.